The present T cell receptor beta chain was sequenced within a study of blood T cell repertoires in COVID-19. One Seattle source followed patients from active infection through their disease course. Source study methods: Reference gene primers were amplified, and this amplification served to estimate nucleated cell counts. Assay used: immunoSEQ multiplex PCR; TCRdb lists only in-frame clones, some missing. V, J and clone size are taken as reported in that table, and D and trimming were inferred from the DNA itself. In the table there are fewer than 300,000 clones, 91% of which are singletons. This sequence originates from a person aged 18-29 years with COVID-19, enrolled during active disease. Material for sequencing was peripheral blood.

The DNA for the CDR3 is TGTGCCAGCAGTTACGTCGGACAGTACAATGAGCAGTTCTTC. This translates into CASSYVGQYNEQFF. The J gene is TRBJ2-1, the V gene TRBV6-2 or TRBV6-3; D is perhaps TRBD1 (6 bases). The V gene's germline CDR1 is MNHEY and CDR2 SVGEGT. The CDR3 covers 14 residues. V lost 2 bases and J 4 bases, leaving 9 bases between the germline ends.